Following are 20 T cell receptor beta chains from one sample sequenced in a study of T cell responses to AZD1222 COVID-19 vaccine. TCRdb keeps only in-frame clones here, not all; method: immunoSEQ multiplex PCR. The table has fewer than 50,000 clones, over 60% seen once. Sequences were derived from peripheral blood, sampled on day 0 of AZD1222 vaccination. The receptors come from an adult in good health.

V gene TRBV7-7 combines with J gene TRBJ2-5; TRBD2 matches 13 bases. The CDR3 has 15 amino acids. The J segment lost 7 bases and the V segment lost 3 bases, leaving 5 bases of the junction unmatched. The germline V gene has CDR1 SSHAT and CDR2 FNYEAQ (reference sequence). This CDR3 reads CASSFGLAGAGTQYF. The CDR3 nucleotides read TGTGCCAGCAGCTTTGGACTAGCGGGGGCTGGGACCCAGTACTTC.

The chain employs TRBV5-4 and TRBJ1-2, with 7 bases identical to TRBD1. The CDR3 runs to 15 residues. CDR1 SGHNT and CDR2 YYREEE come from the germline V gene (reference sequence). The J segment lost 4 bases and the V segment lost 3 bases, leaving 9 bases of the junction unmatched. The CDR3 nucleotides read TGTGCCAGCAGCTCGAAGGGGGCCGGAAGCTATGGCTACACCTTC. Residues: CASSSKGAGSYGYTF.

The rearrangement joins TRBV2 to TRBJ2-7, with 8 bases aligning to TRBD1. V was clipped by 4 bases and J by 11 bases; unmatched bases: 16. CDR1 is SNHLY, CDR2 FYNNEI, per germline. CDR3 length equals 15 residues. In nucleotides, the CDR3 is TGTGCCAGCAGTGTGGACAGGGCCAGACCCGAGGGGAAGTACTTC. Protein sequence: CASSVDRARPEGKYF.

This chain uses TRBV6-6 with TRBJ1-2; D is uncertain. The V end lost 4 bases, the J end lost 3 bases, and 18 bases lay between the germline ends. The germline CDR1 and CDR2 sequences are MNHNY and SVGAGI (reference sequence). This CDR3 region has 16 residues. The chain's CDR3 is CASSSTIRADDYGYTF. The CDR3, as DNA: TGTGCCAGCAGTTCTACAATAAGGGCCGACGACTATGGCTACACCTTC.

The gene calls are TRBV27 and TRBJ1-5, with a weak D call TRBD1 (6 bases). CDR1 MNHEY and CDR2 SMNVEV come from the germline V gene (reference sequence). Trimming removed 3 bases from V and 3 bases from J, with 6 bases in between. The length of the CDR3 is 13 residues. CDR3: CASSLGANQPQHF. The CDR3 DNA reads TGTGCCAGCAGTTTGGGGGCCAATCAGCCCCAGCATTTT.

The chain uses TRBV2 and TRBJ1-6, with D possibly being TRBD1 (6 bases). CDR3 size: 15 residues. From germline, CDR1 is SNHLY and CDR2 FYNNEI. With 4 bases removed from V and 10 bases from J, the gap between germline ends came to 17 bases. The DNA for the CDR3 is TGTGCCAGCAGTGGGTTGGACAGCCCGGGCTCACCCCTCCACTTT. It is translated as CASSGLDSPGSPLHF.

This chain's CDR3 is CASSGYDKWVNTEAFF. CDR3 bases: TGTGCCAGCAGTGGATACGACAAATGGGTGAACACTGAAGCTTTCTTT. The chain carries TRBV25-1 and TRBJ1-1; D call uncertain. The CDR3 totals 16 residues. V was pared by 4 bases and J by 0 bases, with 15 bases between. Per germline, CDR1 MGHDK and CDR2 SYGVNS.

V gene TRBV28 combines with J gene TRBJ1-5, with 9 bases identical to TRBD1. J was trimmed by 7 bases and V by 4 bases; bases with no gene match: 5. CDR1 MDHEN and CDR2 SYDVKM come from the germline V gene. The CDR3 is made up of 14 amino acids. The CDR3 nucleotides read TGTGCCAGCAGTTCGGGACAGGGAAGGCAGCCCCAGCATTTT. This sequence encodes CASSSGQGRQPQHF.

The V and J genes are TRBV18 and TRBJ1-1, with D possibly being TRBD1 (5 bases). The V end was cut by 5 bases, the J end by 2 bases, with 12 bases between. This CDR3 is 14 amino acids long. The germline CDR1 and CDR2 sequences are KGHSH and LQKENI. CDR3 protein: CASSGDSYNTEAFF. The CDR3 nucleotides are TGTGCCAGCTCAGGCGACAGCTACAACACTGAAGCTTTCTTT.

This chain uses TRBV25-1 with TRBJ2-1; D uncertain. The length of the CDR3 is 11 residues. Looked up from germline, CDR1 is MGHDK and CDR2 is SYGVNS. The ends were cut back, 3 bases at V and 8 bases at J, with 5 bases in the middle. This CDR3 is CASSEWDEQFF. CDR3 nucleotide sequence: TGTGCCAGCAGTGAGTGGGATGAGCAGTTCTTC.

The chain employs TRBV5-6 and TRBJ2-7; D perhaps matches TRBD1 (6 bases). The CDR3 is 15 residues long. Trimming shortened V by 3 bases and J by 4 bases, and 17 bases separated the two germline ends. Germline values: CDR1 SGHDT, CDR2 YYEEEE. CDR3 sequence: CASSSQGSSWYEQYF. The CDR3 DNA reads TGTGCCAGCAGCTCACAGGGTTCCTCCTGGTACGAGCAGTACTTC.

The rearrangement links TRBV7-9 to TRBJ1-3; 10 bases align to TRBD1. V lost 6 bases and J lost 4; bases outside the gene matches: 9. Germline CDR1 SEHNR, CDR2 FQNEAQ (reference sequence). The CDR3 loop spans 16 amino acids. This chain's CDR3 is CASRADRGSLGNTIYF. The CDR3 DNA is TGTGCCAGCAGAGCGGACAGGGGGTCGTTGGGAAACACCATATATTTT.

The CDR3 DNA reads TGTGCCAGCAGCCTTAAGCGGGAGTCTCACGAGCAGTACTTC. Translated, it gives CASSLKRESHEQYF. This chain links TRBV4-2 with TRBJ2-7, with 8 nucleotides matching TRBD2. Per germline, CDR1 LGHNA and CDR2 YNFKEQ. The CDR3 totals 14 residues. The ends lost 4 bases at V and 5 bases at J; junction bases unmatched: 7.

This clone was seen more than once but under ten times. Within the sample, other DNA sequences also encode this same CDR3. The CDR3 spells CASSQDLAREKLFF. The CDR3 DNA reads TGCGCCAGCAGCCAAGATCTGGCCCGCGAAAAACTGTTTTTT. The chain joins TRBV4-1 to TRBJ1-4, with no clear D. CDR3 size: 14 residues. Germline CDR1 MGHRA, CDR2 YSYEKL. The V gene lost 0 bases and the J gene lost 8 bases, with 10 bases spanning the gap.

The V call is TRBV6-5, the J call TRBJ1-2; D remains unclear. The germline V gene encodes CDR1 MNHEY and CDR2 SVGAGI. The V end lost 4 bases, the J end lost 1 base, and 7 bases lay between the germline ends. This CDR3 region has 13 residues. CDR3 protein: CASSSDHNYGYTF. CDR3 DNA sequence: TGTGCCAGCAGTTCTGACCATAACTATGGCTACACCTTC.

The table lists this clone with a count of one. This chain joins TRBV7-2 and TRBJ2-7; 7 bases fit TRBD2. CDR3 length equals 14 residues. Germline V gene lookup returns CDR1 SGHTA and CDR2 FQGNSA. Trimming cost V 4 bases and J 1 base; bases outside gene matches: 4. In DNA, the CDR3 is TGTGCCAGCAGCTCTAGCGGCGGATCCTACGAGCAGTACTTC. Amino acids: CASSSSGGSYEQYF.

This clone was recorded once. This rearrangement joins TRBV29-1 to TRBJ2-1; D gene ambiguous. The CDR3 runs to 11 residues. Between the trimmed V and J ends, which lost 7 bases and 3 bases, there was a span of 7 bases. Germline CDR1 is SQVTM and CDR2 is ANQGSEA. In DNA, the CDR3 is TGCAGCGCCCAAGGCTACAATGAGCAGTTCTTC. Its protein is CSAQGYNEQFF.

This chain links TRBV6-2 or TRBV6-3 with TRBJ1-2; 9 bases agree with TRBD1. The CDR3 loop spans 16 amino acids. V dropped 5 bases and J dropped 4; count of bases not matched to a gene: 11. Per germline, CDR1 MNHEY and CDR2 SVGEGT. CDR3 sequence (DNA): TGTGCCAGCAGTCGTCCTCGGACAGGGGATCGCTATGGCTACACCTTC. As protein: CASSRPRTGDRYGYTF.

The chain joins TRBV19 to TRBJ2-3, with D unresolved. The ends were cut back, 4 bases at V and 5 bases at J, with 13 bases in the middle. CDR3 length: 14 residues. Germline CDR1 is LNHDA and CDR2 is SQIVND (reference sequence). The CDR3 sequence is CASSTGRAQDTQYF. The CDR3 DNA sequence: TGTGCCAGTAGTACTGGGCGAGCCCAAGATACGCAGTATTTT. The variable domain in full, completed from reference TRBV19 and TRBJ2-3, reads DGGITQSPKYLFRKEGQNVTLSCEQNLNHDAMYWYRQDPGQGLRLIYYSQIVNDFQKGDIAEGYSVSREKKESFPLTVTSAQKNPTAFYLCASSTGRAQDTQYFGPGTRLTVL.

The V call is TRBV6-5, the J call TRBJ2-7; tentatively, D is TRBD1 (6 bases). The CDR3 extends over 14 amino acids. From germline, CDR1 is MNHEY and CDR2 SVGAGI. Between the trimmed V and J ends, which lost 0 bases and 5 bases, there was a span of 11 bases. The CDR3 DNA is TGTGCCAGCAGTTACTCGAACAGGGTGGACGAGCAGTACTTC. As protein: CASSYSNRVDEQYF.